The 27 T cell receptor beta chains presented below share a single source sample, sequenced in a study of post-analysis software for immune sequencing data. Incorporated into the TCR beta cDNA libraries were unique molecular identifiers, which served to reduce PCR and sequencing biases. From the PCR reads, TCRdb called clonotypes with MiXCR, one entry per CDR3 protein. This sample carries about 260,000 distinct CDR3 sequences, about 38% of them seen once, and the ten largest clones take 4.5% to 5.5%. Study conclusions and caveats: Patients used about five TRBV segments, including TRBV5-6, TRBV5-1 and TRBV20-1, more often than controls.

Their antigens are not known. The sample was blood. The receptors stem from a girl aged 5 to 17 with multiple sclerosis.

Here the CDR3 DNA reads TGCAGTGCTAGGGGGGGCCCCTATGGCTACACCTTC. Its translation: CSARGGPYGYTF. The chain links TRBV20-1 to TRBJ1-2; TRBD1 might be the D (6 bases). Looked up from germline, CDR1 is DFQATT and CDR2 is SNEGSKA (reference sequence). V lost 3 bases and J 4 bases, leaving 9 bases between the germline ends. This CDR3 comprises 12 residues.

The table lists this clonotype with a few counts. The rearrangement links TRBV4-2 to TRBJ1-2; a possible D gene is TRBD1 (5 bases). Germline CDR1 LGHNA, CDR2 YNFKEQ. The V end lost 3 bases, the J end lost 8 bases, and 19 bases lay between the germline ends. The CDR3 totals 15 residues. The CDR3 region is CASSHGTVAVGGYTF. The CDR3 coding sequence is TGTGCCAGCAGCCATGGGACGGTCGCGGTCGGGGGCTACACCTTC.

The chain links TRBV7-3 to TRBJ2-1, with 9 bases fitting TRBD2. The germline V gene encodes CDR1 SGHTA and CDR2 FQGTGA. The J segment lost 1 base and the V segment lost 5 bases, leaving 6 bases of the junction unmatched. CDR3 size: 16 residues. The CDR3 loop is CASSRGAGGSYNEQFF. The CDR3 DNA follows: TGTGCCAGCAGCCGCGGCGCGGGAGGGTCCTACAATGAGCAGTTCTTC.

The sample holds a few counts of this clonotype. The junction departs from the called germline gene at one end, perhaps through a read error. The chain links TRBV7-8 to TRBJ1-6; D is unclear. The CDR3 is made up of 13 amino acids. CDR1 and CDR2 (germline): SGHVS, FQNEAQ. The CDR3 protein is CASTGRGNSPPHF. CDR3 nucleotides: TGTGCCAGCACAGGACGGGGTAATTCACCCCCCCACTTT.

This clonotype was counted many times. The CDR3 nucleotides read TGCGCCAGCAGCCGACGCCTGACGGGAGGGCCCCAAGAGACCCAGTACTTC. It is translated as CASSRRLTGGPQETQYF. This chain connects TRBV5-1 to TRBJ2-5, with 8 bases lining up with TRBD2. The CDR3 has 17 amino acids. Germline loops: CDR1 SGHRS, CDR2 YFSETQ. With V trimmed by 4 bases and J by 1 base, 12 bases remained unmatched.

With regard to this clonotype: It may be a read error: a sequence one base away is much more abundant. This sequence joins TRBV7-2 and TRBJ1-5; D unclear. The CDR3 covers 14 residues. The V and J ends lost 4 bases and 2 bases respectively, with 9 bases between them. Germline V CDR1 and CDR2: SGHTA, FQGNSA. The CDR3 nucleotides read TGTGCCAGCAGCTCGAAGGGTGGCAATCAGCCCCAGCATTTT. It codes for CASSSKGGNQPQHF. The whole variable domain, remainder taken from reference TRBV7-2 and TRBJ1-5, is GAGVSQSPSNKVTEKGKDVELRCDPISGHTALYWYRQSLGQGLEFLIYFQGNSAPDKSGLPSDRFSAERTGGSVSTLTIQRTQQEDSAVYLCASSSKGGNQPQHFGDGTRLSIL.

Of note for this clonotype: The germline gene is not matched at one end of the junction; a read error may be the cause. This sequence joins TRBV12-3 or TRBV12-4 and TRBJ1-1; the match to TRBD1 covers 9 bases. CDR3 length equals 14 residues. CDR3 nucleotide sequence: TGTGCCAGCAGTTTCGGACAGGGGAACACTAAAGCTTTCTTT. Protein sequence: CASSFGQGNTKAFF.

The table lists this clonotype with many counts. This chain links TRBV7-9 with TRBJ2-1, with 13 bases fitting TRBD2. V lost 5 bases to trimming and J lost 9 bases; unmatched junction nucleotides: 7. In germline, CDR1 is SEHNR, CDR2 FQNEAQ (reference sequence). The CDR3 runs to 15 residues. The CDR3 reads CASSDGLAGVSEQFF. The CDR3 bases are TGTGCCAGCAGCGATGGACTAGCGGGAGTATCTGAGCAGTTCTTC.

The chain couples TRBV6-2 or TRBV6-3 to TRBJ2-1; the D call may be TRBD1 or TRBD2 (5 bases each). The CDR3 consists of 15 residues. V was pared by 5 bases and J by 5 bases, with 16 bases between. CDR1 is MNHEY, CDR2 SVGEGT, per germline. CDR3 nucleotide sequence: TGTGCCAGCAGTCCCCTGCGAGGGGTACACAATGAGCAGTTCTTC. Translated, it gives CASSPLRGVHNEQFF.

The CDR3 DNA follows: TGTGCCACCAGTGATTTCCCTAACAATTTTAGGGGCGAGACCCAGTACTTC. Translating it yields CATSDFPNNFRGETQYF. The chain has TRBV24-1 and TRBJ2-7; a weak D match, TRBD1 (5 bases). The J call may be wrong; the DNA end is better matched by TRBJ2-5. Germline lookup yields CDR1 KGHDR and CDR2 SFDVKD. The CDR3 is 17 residues long.

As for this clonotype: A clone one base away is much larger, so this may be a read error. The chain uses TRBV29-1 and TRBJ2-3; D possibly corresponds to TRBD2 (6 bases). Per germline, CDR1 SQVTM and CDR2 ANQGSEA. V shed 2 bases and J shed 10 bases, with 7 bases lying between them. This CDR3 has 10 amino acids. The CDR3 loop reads CSVEWEAQYF. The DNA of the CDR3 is TGCAGCGTTGAATGGGAGGCGCAGTATTTT.

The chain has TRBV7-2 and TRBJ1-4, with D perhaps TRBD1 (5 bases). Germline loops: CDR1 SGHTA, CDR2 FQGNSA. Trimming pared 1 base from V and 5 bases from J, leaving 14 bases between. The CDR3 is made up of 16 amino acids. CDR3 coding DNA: TGTGCCAGCAGCTTAGACGGGACCGCAGGGAATGAAAAACTGTTTTTT. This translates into CASSLDGTAGNEKLFF.

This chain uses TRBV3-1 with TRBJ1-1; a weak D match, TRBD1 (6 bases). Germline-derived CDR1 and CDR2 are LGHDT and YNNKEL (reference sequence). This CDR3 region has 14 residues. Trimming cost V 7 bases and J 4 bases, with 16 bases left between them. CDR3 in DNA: TGTGCCAGCAAGCAGGGGACCCAGGGCACTGAAGCTTTCTTT. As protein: CASKQGTQGTEAFF.

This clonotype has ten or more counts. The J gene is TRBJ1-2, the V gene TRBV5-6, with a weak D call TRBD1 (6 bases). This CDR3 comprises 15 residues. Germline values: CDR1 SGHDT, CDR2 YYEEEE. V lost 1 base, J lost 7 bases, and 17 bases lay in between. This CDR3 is CASSLSWGRAIGYTF. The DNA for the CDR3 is TGTGCCAGCAGCTTGAGTTGGGGGCGCGCGATTGGCTACACCTTC.

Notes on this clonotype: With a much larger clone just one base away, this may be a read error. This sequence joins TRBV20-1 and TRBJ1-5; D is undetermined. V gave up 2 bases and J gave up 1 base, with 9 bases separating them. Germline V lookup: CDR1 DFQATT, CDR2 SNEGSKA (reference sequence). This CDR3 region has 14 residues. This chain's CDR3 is CSARLRESNQPQHF. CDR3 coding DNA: TGCAGTGCTAGACTAAGGGAGAGCAATCAGCCCCAGCATTTT.

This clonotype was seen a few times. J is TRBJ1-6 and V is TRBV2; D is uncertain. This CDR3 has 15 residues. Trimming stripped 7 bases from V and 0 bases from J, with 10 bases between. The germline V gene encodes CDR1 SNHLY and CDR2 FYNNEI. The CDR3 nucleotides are TGTGCCAGCATAGCAGGATCCTCCTATAATTCACCCCTCCACTTT. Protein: CASIAGSSYNSPLHF.

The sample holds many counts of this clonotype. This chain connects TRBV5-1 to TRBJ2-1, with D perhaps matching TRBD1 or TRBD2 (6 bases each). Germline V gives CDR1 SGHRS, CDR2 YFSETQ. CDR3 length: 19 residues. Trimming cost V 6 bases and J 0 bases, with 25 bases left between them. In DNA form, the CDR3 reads TGCGCCAGCACCCATGGTGTGGGGGGCAGTTTAAGCTCCTACAATGAGCAGTTCTTC. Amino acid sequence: CASTHGVGGSLSSYNEQFF.

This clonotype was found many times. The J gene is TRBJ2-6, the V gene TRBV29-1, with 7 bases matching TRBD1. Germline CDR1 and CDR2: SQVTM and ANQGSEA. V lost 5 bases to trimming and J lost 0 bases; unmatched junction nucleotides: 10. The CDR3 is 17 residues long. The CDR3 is CSVSGTDLISGANVLTF. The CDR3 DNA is TGCAGCGTTTCCGGGACAGACCTTATCTCTGGGGCCAACGTCCTGACTTTC. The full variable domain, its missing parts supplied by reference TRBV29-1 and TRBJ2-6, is SAVISQKPSRDICQRGTSLTIQCQVDSQVTMMFWYRQQPGQSLTLIATANQGSEATYESGFVIDKFPISRPNLTFSTLTVSNMSPEDSSIYLCSVSGTDLISGANVLTFGAGSRLTVL.

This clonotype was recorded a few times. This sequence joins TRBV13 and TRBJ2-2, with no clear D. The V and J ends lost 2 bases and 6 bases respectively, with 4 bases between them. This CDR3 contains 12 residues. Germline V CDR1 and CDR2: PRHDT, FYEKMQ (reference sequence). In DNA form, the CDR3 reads TGTGCCAGCAGCTTACTCGCCGGGGAGCTGTTTTTT. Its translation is CASSLLAGELFF.

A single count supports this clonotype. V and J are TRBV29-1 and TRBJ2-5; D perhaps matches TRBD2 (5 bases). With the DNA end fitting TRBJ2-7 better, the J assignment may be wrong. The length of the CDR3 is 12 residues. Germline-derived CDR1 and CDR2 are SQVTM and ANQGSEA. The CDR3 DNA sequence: TGCAGCGTTGCGGACTCAGGAAACGAGCAGTACTTC. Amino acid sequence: CSVADSGNEQYF.

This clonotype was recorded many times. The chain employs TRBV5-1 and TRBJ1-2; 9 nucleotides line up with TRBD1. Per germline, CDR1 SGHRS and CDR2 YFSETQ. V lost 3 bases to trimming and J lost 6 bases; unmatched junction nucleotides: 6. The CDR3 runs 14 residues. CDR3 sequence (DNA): TGCGCCAGCAGCTCGGGACAGGGTACGGATGGCTACACCTTC. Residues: CASSSGQGTDGYTF.

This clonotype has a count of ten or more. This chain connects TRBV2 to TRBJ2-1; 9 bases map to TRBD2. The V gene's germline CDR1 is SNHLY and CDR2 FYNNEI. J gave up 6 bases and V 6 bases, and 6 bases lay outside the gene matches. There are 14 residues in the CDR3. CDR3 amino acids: CASRGSGSPNEQFF. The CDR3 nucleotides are TGTGCCAGCAGAGGTAGCGGGAGCCCCAATGAGCAGTTCTTC.

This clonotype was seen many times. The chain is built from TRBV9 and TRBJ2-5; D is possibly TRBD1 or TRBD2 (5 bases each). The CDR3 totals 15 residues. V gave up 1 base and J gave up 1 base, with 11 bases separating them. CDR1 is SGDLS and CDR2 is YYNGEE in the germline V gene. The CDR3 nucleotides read TGTGCCAGCAGCGTAACCCGGGGCCCCCAAGAGACCCAGTACTTC. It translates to CASSVTRGPQETQYF.

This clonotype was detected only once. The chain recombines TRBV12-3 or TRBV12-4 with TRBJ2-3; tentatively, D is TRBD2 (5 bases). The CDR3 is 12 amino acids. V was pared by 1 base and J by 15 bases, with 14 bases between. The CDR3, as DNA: TGTGCCAGCAGTTTAGGGGGAGATACGGAATATTTT. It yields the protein CASSLGGDTEYF.

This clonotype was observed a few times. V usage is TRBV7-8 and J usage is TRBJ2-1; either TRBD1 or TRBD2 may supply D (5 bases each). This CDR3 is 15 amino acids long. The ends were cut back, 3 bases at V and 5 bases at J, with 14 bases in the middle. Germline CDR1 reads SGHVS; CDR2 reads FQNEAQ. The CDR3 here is CASSFDRGPNNEQFF. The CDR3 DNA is TGTGCCAGCAGCTTTGACCGGGGACCAAACAATGAGCAGTTCTTC. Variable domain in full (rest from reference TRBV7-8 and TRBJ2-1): GAGVSQSPRYKVAKRGQDVALRCDPISGHVSLFWYQQALGQGPEFLTYFQNEAQLDKSGLPSDRFFAERPEGSVSTLKIQRTQQEDSAVYLCASSFDRGPNNEQFFGPGTRLTVL.

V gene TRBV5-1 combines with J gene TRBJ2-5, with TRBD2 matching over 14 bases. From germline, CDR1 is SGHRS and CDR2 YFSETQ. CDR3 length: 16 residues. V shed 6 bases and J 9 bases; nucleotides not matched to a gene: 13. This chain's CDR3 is CASNYAIGTSGSAQYF. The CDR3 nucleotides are TGCGCCAGCAATTACGCGATCGGGACTAGCGGGAGTGCCCAGTACTTC.

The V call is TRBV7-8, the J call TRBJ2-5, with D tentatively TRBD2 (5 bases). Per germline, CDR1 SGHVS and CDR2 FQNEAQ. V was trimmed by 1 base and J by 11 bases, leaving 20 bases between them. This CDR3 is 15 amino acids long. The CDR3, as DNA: TGTGCCAGCAGCTTAGGTCGACTATACTACAATGAGCAGTACTTC. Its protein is CASSLGRLYYNEQYF. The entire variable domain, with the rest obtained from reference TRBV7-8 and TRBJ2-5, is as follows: GAGVSQSPRYKVAKRGQDVALRCDPISGHVSLFWYQQALGQGPEFLTYFQNEAQLDKSGLPSDRFFAERPEGSVSTLKIQRTQQEDSAVYLCASSLGRLYYNEQYFGPGTRLLVL.